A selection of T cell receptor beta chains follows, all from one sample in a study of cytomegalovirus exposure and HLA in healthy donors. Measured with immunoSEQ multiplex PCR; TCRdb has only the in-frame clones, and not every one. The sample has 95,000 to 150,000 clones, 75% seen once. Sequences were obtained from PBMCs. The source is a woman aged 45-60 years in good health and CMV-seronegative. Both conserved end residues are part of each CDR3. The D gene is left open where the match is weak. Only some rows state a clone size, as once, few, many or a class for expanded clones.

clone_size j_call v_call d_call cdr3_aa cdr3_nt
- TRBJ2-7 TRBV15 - CATSTSRAGYGEQYF TGTGCCACCAGCACCTCCCGAGCAGGGTACGGCGAGCAGTACTTC
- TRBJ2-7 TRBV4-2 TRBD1 CASSQGQGSYEQYF TGTGCCAGCAGCCAAGGACAGGGATCCTACGAGCAGTACTTC
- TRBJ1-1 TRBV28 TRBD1 CASSPTGGLTEAFF TGTGCCAGCAGTCCCACAGGGGGCCTCACTGAAGCTTTCTTT
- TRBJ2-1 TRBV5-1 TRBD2 CASSLSGTRTNEQFF TGCGCCAGCAGCTTGTCCGGGACTAGGACTAATGAGCAGTTCTTC
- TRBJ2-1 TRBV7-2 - CASSLDQGTYNEQFF TGTGCCAGCAGCTTAGATCAGGGCACCTACAATGAGCAGTTCTTC
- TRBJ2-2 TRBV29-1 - CSVGHRTGELFF TGCAGCGTGGGACACCGAACCGGGGAGCTGTTTTTT
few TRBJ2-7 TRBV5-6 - CASSYDIYEQYF TGTGCCAGCAGTTACGACATCTACGAGCAGTACTTC
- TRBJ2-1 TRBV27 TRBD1 CASGQGGLYNEQFF TGTGCCAGCGGACAGGGTGGCCTTTACAATGAGCAGTTCTTC
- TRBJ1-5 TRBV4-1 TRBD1 CASSHLQGADQPQHF TGCGCCAGCAGCCACCTGCAGGGGGCAGATCAGCCCCAGCATTTT
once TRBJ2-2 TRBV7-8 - CASSPTRQNTGELFF TGTGCCAGCAGCCCAACCCGACAGAACACCGGGGAGCTGTTTTTT
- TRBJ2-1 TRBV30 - CAWSPVSYNEQFF TGTGCCTGGAGCCCGGTTTCCTACAATGAGCAGTTCTTC
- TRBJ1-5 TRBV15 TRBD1 CATEMDRGGQPQHF TGTGCCACCGAGATGGACAGGGGTGGACAGCCCCAGCATTTT
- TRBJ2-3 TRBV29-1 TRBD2 CSVRLAGGDTQYF TGCAGCGTTAGACTAGCGGGTGGAGATACGCAGTATTTT
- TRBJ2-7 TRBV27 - CASKPGLPDEEQYF TGTGCCAGCAAACCGGGACTTCCAGACGAAGAGCAGTACTTC
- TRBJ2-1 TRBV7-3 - CASSFELPGTGCSYNEQFF TGTGCCAGCAGCTTCGAGCTACCCGGAACGGGGTGTTCCTACAATGAGCAGTTCTTC
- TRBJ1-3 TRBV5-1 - CASSPGHLSGNTIYF TGCGCCAGCAGCCCTGGGCATCTCTCAGGAAACACCATATATTTT
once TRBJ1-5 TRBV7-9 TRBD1 CASSSGQGNQPQHF TGTGCCAGCAGCTCAGGACAGGGGAATCAGCCCCAGCATTTT
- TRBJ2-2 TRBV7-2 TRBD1 CASSRGDRGLTGELFF TGTGCCAGCAGCCGAGGGGACAGGGGATTGACCGGGGAGCTGTTTTTT
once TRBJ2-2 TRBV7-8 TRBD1 CASSSGTGGRTGELFF TGTGCCAGCAGCTCCGGGACAGGGGGAAGAACCGGGGAGCTGTTTTTT
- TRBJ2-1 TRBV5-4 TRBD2 CASSFGAGGPPFF TGTGCCAGCAGCTTTGGGGCGGGAGGACCTCCGTTCTTC
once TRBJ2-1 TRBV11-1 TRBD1 CASSEIGQGVPYNEQFF TGTGCCAGCAGCGAGATCGGACAGGGGGTCCCCTACAATGAGCAGTTCTTC
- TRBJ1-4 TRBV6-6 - CASSYRRGAFEKLFF TGTGCCAGCAGTTACAGACGGGGGGCGTTTGAAAAACTGTTTTTT
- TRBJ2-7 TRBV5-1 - CASSFHRDTYEQYF TGCGCCAGCAGCTTTCACAGGGATACCTACGAGCAGTACTTC
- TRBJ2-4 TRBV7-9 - CASSLVREPKNIQYF TGTGCCAGCAGCTTAGTTCGGGAGCCCAAAAACATTCAGTACTTC
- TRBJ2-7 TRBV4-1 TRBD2 CASSQDVPIAGGTSYEQYF TGCGCCAGCAGCCAAGATGTCCCTATAGCGGGAGGGACCTCCTACGAGCAGTACTTC
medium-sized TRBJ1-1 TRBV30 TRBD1 CAAGTARNTEAFF TGTGCCGCCGGGACAGCACGGAACACTGAAGCTTTCTTT
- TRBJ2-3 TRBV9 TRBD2 CASSVKGLAGDGDTQYF TGTGCCAGCAGCGTAAAGGGACTAGCGGGAGATGGGGATACGCAGTATTTT
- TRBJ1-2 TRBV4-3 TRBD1 CASSREGQGGYGYTF TGCGCCAGCAGCCGGGAGGGACAGGGGGGCTATGGCTACACCTTC